This TCR beta chain was identified during a study of T cells in Graves' hyperthyroidism and ophthalmopathy (dated by TCRdb to the late 2010s). Study-level background: Peripheral blood was sampled at the time of initial diagnosis, prior to any treatment. A discovery cohort of approximately 97 patients, about 40 with Graves' ophthalmopathy and roughly 59 with stable Graves' hyperthyroidism, was used to find distinguishing TCR V-J signatures. Prospective prediction of ophthalmopathy was tested in an independent validation cohort consisting of 18 hyperthyroidism patients and over 15 patients who later progressed to ophthalmopathy. The 100 discovery patients were randomly split 7:3 into training and test sets. The study also compared thyroid tissue and blood T-cell repertoires from five or six Graves' hyperthyroidism patients. After sampling, hyperthyroidism patients received methimazole starting at 30 mg daily, and ophthalmopathy patients received high-dose intravenous methylprednisolone. The paper describes TCR Vbeta CDR3 sequencing of some 130 peripheral blood samples, made up of fewer than 50 ophthalmopathy patients, around 73 hyperthyroidism patients and 17 progressor patients.

This clonotype has just a few counts. What this receptor recognizes is not known. Base qualities are missing; no much larger clone stands one base away. General findings and caveats noted by the study authors: Blood samples also contained most of the expanded thyroid clonotypes (frequency above 0.001), which suggests that blood repertoires may reflect thyroid immune responses. In validation, the model predicted progression to ophthalmopathy with 55% to 71% sensitivity and less than 80% specificity, a median of 6.5 months before onset. No statistical method was used to set the sample size in advance, and investigators knew the group allocation. Ophthalmopathy was separated from stable hyperthyroidism by a 13 V-J signature model, with roughly 88% sensitivity and 81% to 83% specificity obtained in cross-validation and 80%/75% obtained in testing.

The TCR beta CDR3 regions were amplified from RNA transcripts. For the first round of RT-PCR on the TCR CDR3, the HTBI primer set was used together with the Qiagen OneStep RT-PCR kit. The libraries were constructed in a second round of multiplex PCR and then size-selected and purified. Libraries were sequenced paired-end with 100 bp reads on an Illumina HiSeq2000. The authors' pipeline ran thus. Raw data were processed with SOAPnuke, discarding reads with adapters, uncalled bases, mean Phred below 15, or no exact constant-primer or identifier match. High-quality paired reads were merged with COPE v1.2.5, and unique nucleotide sequences were defined as clonotypes. MiTCR v1.1 was used to align clonotypes to the IMGT TRBV, TRBD and TRBJ reference segments. Analysis was restricted to V-J combinations with a frequency above 0.0001, which covered 98% to 99.2% of repertoires. The TCS score was defined as F50 (clonal expansion) divided by E x V (chaos), with BLOSUM62-based TCRdist calculated between CDR3 peptides within each V-J. Welch's t-statistics and random forest reduced roughly 530 V-J features to some 14, which were used in a naive Bayes classifier (R e1071). TCRdb trimmed public reads at Q25 via fastp, called clones via MiXCR and kept in-frame beta chains. One record per CDR3 amino acid sequence lists the most common genes and DNA. TCRdb's processing, not the authors' own work, is the source of the V and J calls. The sample data list a few hundred thousand distinct CDR3 sequences, and 15% to 17% of these were observed just once. About 14% of the sample lies in the top ten.

Graves' hyperthyroidism was defined as stable when no progression to ophthalmopathy occurred over 18 months of follow-up. The hyperthyroidism patients were between 18 and 65 years old and newly diagnosed, with a disease duration of less than 2 months. Patients with uncontrolled infections, other autoimmune diseases, pregnancy or lactation were excluded. Diagnoses were established on the basis of clinical symptoms, serum thyroxine and TRAb, thyroid ultrasound, and orbital computed tomography. Ficoll-Paque density gradient centrifugation was used to isolate PBMCs from about 9.4 ml of fresh peripheral blood. Total RNA was extracted with Trizol reagent, and quality was checked on an Agilent 2100 Bioanalyzer. The sequencing input was blood. This receptor was obtained from a woman aged 18-29 years with Graves' hyperthyroidism.

The CDR3 reads CASSEGTSGGSGEQFF. The DNA sequence reads TGTGCCAGCAGTGAAGGGACTAGCGGGGGTTCAGGTGAGCAGTTCTTC. The chain is encoded by TRBV9 joined to TRBJ2-1, with TRBD2 matching 14 junction bases. The junction shows trimming of 5 bases on V and 9 bases on J, and the gene matches do not reach 10 bases of it. Reading the germline V gene gives CDR1 SGDLS and CDR2 YYNGEE. The CDR3 numbers 16 residues from cysteine through phenylalanine. The DNA shown is the 48-base CDR3, in frame from base 1.